These 6 T cell receptor beta chains share one sample of origin, sequenced in a study of naive and memory T cell subsets. The beta constant-region primer was an equimolar mix of two oligonucleotides covering TRBC1 and TRBC2. Nested alpha and beta constant-region primers with the SP2 primer drove four PCR rounds on ligated cDNA. MiXCR, applied by TCRdb to the UMI-ligation and nested PCR reads, yields one record per CDR3 protein. The table includes 15,000 to 20,000 distinct CDR3 sequences, 8.7% detected once. The sample consisted of central memory CD8+ T cells from blood. The receptor set was obtained from a human donor in good health.

This clonotype has only a few counts. This rearrangement joins TRBV13 to TRBJ2-1; D not resolved. V lost 1 base and J lost 10, with 5 bases in between. Germline-derived CDR1 and CDR2 are PRHDT and FYEKMQ (reference sequence). CDR3 size: 11 residues. The CDR3 DNA follows: TGTGCCAGCAGCTTAGTAGGGGAGCAGTTCTTC. Encoded protein: CASSLVGEQFF.

This rearrangement joins TRBV7-8 to TRBJ1-5; 10 nucleotides match TRBD1. Trimming took 5 bases from V and 11 from J; bases not matched to a gene: 15. Germline loops: CDR1 SGHVS, CDR2 FQNEAQ. The CDR3 runs to 16 residues. The CDR3 nucleotides read TGTGCCAGCAGCCCCATGAGGGGACAGGGGAGGGTGACCCAGCATTTT. Amino acid sequence: CASSPMRGQGRVTQHF.

This clonotype was seen a handful of times. The V and J genes are TRBV4-3 and TRBJ2-1, with TRBD2 matching 11 bases. Germline V gene sequence: CDR1 LGHNA, CDR2 YSLEER. The ends lost 4 bases at V and 10 bases at J; junction bases unmatched: 12. The CDR3 has 16 amino acids. CDR3 amino acids: CASSRASGSGGAEQFF. DNA for the CDR3: TGCGCCAGCAGCCGCGCCTCGGGTAGCGGGGGGGCCGAGCAGTTCTTC.

This clonotype was counted many times. The rearrangement uses TRBV20-1 and TRBJ2-7; D not certain. The CDR3 sequence is 17 residues long. V dropped 1 base and J dropped 0 bases, with 19 bases sitting between them. Germline V gene sequence: CDR1 DFQATT, CDR2 SNEGSKA (reference sequence). This CDR3 is CSARGSRDSSSSYEQYF. The CDR3 DNA reads as TGCAGTGCTAGAGGCTCTAGAGATTCCTCCTCCTCCTACGAGCAGTACTTC.

The chain combines TRBV5-1 with TRBJ1-4, with D unclear. V shed 3 bases and J shed 10 bases, with 13 bases lying between them. The germline gives CDR1 SGHRS, CDR2 YFSETQ. CDR3 length equals 13 residues. CDR3: CASSSGSVGKLFF. CDR3 in DNA: TGCGCCAGCAGCTCCGGGTCGGTGGGAAAACTGTTTTTT.

This clonotype was recorded at least ten times. This rearrangement joins TRBV28 to TRBJ2-7; possibly TRBD2 for D (6 bases). CDR3 length: 15 residues. Deletions cut 6 bases from V and 3 bases from J, with 18 bases between. CDR1 is MDHEN, CDR2 SYDVKM, per germline. CDR3 loop: CASRSGRDFSYEQYF. CDR3 DNA sequence: TGTGCCAGCAGGTCTGGCCGGGACTTTAGCTACGAGCAGTACTTC.